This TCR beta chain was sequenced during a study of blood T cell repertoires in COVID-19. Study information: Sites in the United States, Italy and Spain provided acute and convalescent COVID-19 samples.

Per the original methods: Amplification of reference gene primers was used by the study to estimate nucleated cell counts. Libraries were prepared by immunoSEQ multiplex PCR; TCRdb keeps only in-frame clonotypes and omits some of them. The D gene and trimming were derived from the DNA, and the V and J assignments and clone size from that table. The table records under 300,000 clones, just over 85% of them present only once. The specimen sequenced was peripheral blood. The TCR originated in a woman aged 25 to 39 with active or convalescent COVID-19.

The CDR3 DNA is TGTGCCAGCGAGGCGTATAGCCGCGGGGAAGCGAACACCGGGGAGCTGTTTTTT. This translates into CASEAYSRGEANTGELFF. The rearrangement uses TRBV21-1 and TRBJ2-2; TRBD2, as called in the table, went unchecked against the DNA. TRBV21-1 is listed as a pseudogene. The CDR3 consists of 18 residues.